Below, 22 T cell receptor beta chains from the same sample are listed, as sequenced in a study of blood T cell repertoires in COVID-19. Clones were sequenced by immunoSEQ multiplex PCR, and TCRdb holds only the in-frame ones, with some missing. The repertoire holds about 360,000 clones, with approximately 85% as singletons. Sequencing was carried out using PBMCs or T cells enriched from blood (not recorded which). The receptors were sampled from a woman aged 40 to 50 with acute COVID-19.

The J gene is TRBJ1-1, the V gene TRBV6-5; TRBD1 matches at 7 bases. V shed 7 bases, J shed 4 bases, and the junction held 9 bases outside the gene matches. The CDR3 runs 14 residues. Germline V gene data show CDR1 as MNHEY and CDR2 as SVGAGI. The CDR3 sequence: CASNRQGDGTEAFF. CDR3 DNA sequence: TGTGCCAGCAATCGACAGGGCGATGGCACTGAAGCTTTCTTT.

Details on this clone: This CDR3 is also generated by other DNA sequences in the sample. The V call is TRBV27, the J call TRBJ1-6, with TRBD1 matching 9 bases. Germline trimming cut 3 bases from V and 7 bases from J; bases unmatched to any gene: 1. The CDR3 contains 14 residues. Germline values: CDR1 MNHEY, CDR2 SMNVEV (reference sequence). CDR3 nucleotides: TGTGCCAGCAGTTTCGGGACAGGGAATTCACCCCTCCACTTT. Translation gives CASSFGTGNSPLHF.

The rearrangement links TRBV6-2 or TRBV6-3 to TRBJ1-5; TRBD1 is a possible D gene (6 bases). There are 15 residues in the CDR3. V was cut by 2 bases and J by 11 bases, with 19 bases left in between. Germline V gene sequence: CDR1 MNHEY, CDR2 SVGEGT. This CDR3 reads CASSYHLGAGPSQHF. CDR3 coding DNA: TGTGCCAGCAGTTACCATCTGGGGGCCGGTCCGTCCCAGCATTTT.

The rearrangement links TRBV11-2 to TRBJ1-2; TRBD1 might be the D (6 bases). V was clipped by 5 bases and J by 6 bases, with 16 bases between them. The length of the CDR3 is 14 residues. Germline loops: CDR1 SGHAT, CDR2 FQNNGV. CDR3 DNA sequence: TGTGCCAGCAGCGAGGGGACTAACAGGGATGGCTACACCTTC. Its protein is CASSEGTNRDGYTF.

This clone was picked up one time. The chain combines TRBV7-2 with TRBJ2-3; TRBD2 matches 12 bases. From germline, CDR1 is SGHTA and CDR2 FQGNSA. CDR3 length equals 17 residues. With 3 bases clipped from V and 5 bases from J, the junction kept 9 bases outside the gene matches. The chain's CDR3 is CASSLTSGGGMGDTQYF. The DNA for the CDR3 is TGTGCCAGCAGCTTGACTAGCGGGGGAGGTATGGGAGATACGCAGTATTTT.

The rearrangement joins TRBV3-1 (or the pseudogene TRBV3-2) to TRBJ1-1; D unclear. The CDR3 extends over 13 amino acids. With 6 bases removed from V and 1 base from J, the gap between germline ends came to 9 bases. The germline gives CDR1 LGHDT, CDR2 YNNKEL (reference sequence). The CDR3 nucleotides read TGTGCCAGCAGTACCACAGAGAACACTGAAGCTTTCTTT. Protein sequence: CASSTTENTEAFF.

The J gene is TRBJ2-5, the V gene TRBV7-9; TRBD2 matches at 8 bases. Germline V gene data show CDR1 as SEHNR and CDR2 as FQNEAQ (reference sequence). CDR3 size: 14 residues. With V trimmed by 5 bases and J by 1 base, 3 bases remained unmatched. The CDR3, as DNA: TGTGCCAGCAGCGCCCGGGGGGGCCAAGAGACCCAGTACTTC. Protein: CASSARGGQETQYF.

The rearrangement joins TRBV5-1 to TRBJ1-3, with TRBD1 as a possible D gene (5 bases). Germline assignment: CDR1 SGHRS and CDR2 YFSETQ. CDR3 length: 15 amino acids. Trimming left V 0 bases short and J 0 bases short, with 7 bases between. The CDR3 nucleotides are TGCGCCAGCAGCTTGGAGGGGTCCTCTGGAAACACCATATATTTT. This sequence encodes CASSLEGSSGNTIYF.

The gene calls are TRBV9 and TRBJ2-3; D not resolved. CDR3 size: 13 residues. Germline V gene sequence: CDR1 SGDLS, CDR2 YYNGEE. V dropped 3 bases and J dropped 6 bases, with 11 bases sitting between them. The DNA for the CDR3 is TGTGCCAGCAGCGGACACGTCGGCGATACGCAGTATTTT. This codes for CASSGHVGDTQYF.

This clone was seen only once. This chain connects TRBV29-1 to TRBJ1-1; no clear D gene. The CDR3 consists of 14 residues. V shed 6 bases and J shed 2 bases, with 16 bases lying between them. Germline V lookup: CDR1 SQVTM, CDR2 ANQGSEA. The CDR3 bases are TGCAGCGTCCGACCCCTATGGAGCAACACTGAAGCTTTCTTT. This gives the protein CSVRPLWSNTEAFF.

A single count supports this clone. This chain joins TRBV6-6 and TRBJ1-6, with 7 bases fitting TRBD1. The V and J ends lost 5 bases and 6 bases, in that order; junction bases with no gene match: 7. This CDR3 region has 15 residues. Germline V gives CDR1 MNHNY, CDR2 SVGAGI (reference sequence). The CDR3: CASSDNRGRNSPLHF. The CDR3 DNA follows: TGTGCCAGCAGTGACAACAGGGGCCGTAATTCACCCCTCCACTTT.

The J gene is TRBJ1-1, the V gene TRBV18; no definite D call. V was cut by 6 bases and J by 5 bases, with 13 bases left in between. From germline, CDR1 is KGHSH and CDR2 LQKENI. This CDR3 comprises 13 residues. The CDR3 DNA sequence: TGTGCCAGCTCGCTTCAGGAGGAGACTGAAGCTTTCTTT. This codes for CASSLQEETEAFF.

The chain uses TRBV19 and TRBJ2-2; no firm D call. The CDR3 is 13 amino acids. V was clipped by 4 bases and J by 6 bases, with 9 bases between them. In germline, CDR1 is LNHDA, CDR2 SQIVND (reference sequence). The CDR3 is CASSTTRSGELFF. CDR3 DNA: TGTGCCAGTAGTACCACCCGGTCCGGGGAGCTGTTTTTT.

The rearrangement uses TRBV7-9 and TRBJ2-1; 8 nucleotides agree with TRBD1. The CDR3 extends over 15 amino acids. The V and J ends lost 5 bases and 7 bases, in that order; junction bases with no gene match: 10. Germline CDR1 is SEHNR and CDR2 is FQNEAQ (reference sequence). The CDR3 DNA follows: TGTGCCAGCAGCCCGCCGGGACAGGCGACGAATGAGCAGTTCTTC. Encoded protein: CASSPPGQATNEQFF. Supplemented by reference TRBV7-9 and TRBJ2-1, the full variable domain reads DTGVSQNPRHKITKRGQNVTFRCDPISEHNRLYWYRQTLGQGPEFLTYFQNEAQLEKSRLLSDRFSAERPKGSFSTLEIQRTEQGDSAMYLCASSPPGQATNEQFFGPGTRLTVL.

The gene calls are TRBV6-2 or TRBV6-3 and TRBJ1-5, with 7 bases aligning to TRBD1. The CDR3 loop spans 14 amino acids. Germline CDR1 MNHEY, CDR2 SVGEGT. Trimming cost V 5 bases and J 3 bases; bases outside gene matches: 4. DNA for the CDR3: TGTGCCAGCAGTCCCACAGGGGACAATCAGCCCCAGCATTTT. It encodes CASSPTGDNQPQHF.

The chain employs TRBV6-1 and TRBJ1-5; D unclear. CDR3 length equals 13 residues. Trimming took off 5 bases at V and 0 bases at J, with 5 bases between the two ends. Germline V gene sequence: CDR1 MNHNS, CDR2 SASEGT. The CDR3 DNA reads TGTGCCAGCAGTTTAAATAGCAATCAGCCCCAGCATTTT. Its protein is CASSLNSNQPQHF.

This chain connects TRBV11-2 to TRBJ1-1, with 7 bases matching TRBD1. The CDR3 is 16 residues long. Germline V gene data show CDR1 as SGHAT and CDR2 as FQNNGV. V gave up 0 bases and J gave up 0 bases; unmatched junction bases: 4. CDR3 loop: CASSLEGGVLNTEAFF. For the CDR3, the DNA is TGTGCCAGCAGCTTAGAAGGGGGCGTCCTGAACACTGAAGCTTTCTTT.

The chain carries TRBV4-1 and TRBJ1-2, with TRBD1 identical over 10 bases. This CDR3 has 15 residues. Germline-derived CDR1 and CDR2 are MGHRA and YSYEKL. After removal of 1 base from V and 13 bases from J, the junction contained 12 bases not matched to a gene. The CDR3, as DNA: TGCGCCAGCAGCCAAGTGCTATGGGACAGGGGATCGATCACCTTC. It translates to CASSQVLWDRGSITF.

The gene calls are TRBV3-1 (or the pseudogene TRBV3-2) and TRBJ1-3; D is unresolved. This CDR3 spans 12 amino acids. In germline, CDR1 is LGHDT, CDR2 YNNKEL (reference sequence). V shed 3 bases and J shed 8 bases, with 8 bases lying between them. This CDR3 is CASSQSGYTIYF. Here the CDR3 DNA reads TGTGCCAGCAGCCAGTCCGGGTACACCATATATTTT.

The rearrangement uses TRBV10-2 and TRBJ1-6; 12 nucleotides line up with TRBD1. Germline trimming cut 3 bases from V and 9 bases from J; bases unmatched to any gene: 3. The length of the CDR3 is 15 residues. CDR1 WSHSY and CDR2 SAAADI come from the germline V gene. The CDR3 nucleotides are TGCGCCAGCAGTGAAAAGGGACAGGGGGCTTCACCCCTCCACTTT. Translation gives CASSEKGQGASPLHF.

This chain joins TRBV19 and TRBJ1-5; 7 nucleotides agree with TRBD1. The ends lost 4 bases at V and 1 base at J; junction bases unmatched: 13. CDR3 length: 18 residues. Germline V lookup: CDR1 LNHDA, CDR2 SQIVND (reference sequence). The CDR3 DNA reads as TGTGCCAGTAGTACAACAGACAGGGACGTTTGGAGCAATCAGCCCCAGCATTTT. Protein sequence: CASSTTDRDVWSNQPQHF.

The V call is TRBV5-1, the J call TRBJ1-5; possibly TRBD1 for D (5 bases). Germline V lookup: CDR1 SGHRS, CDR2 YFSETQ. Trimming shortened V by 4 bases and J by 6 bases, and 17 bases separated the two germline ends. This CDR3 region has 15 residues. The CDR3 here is CASSLVGGTSQPQHF. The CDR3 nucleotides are TGCGCCAGCAGCCTGGTTGGAGGGACTAGTCAGCCCCAGCATTTT.